The present T cell receptor beta chain was sequenced within a study of T cell repertoires in ileal Crohn's disease. The wider study: Median disease duration was about eight years; about 37% smoked at surgery. Postoperative therapy was given to about half: 10 to 12 thiopurines, around 20 anti-TNF agents.

Points from the study as a whole: Mucosal expansions were suggested to be mainly CD8 T cells.

Time point: neoterminal ileum biopsy at postoperative endoscopy, about 6 months after surgery. The CDR3 consists of 14 residues. V was trimmed by 2 bases and J by 5 bases, leaving 13 bases between them. Per germline, CDR1 MNHEY and CDR2 SMNVEV (reference sequence). Profiling relied on immunoSEQ multiplex PCR, and the TCRdb table lists in-frame clones only, not all of them. The repertoire consists of over 9,000 clones, with about four fifths occurring once and the leading ten covering about 15%. This clone has only one observation. As yet, its antigen is unknown. Source material: ileal tissue. The chain couples TRBV27 to TRBJ2-7; D is possibly TRBD1 (6 bases). This receptor was taken from an adult with Crohn's disease. The CDR3 loop is CASSLDRTRHEQYF. The DNA of the CDR3 is TGTGCCAGCAGTTTAGACAGGACTCGCCACGAGCAGTACTTC.